The clone carrying this T cell receptor beta chain showed up just once. Antigen: not known. The time point was: late sampling 161 to 241 days after vaccination in three convalescent patients. Treatment indicated: approximately nine-day PBMC culture with coronavirus spike peptide pools or control peptides (ViraFEST assay). Expansion of antigen-specific T cells with peptide pools by ViraFEST preceded sequencing of TCRs. This record belongs to a study of vaccination and CD4 T cells after COVID-19. In the study overall: Nasal swab PCR had shown SARS-CoV-2 positivity in the convalescent patients (roughly 10 mild cases, one severe case). The study sampled three convalescent patients at day 14 and again at days 161 to 241 post-vaccination.

CDR3 length: 13 amino acids. V gave up 4 bases and J gave up 4 bases, with 7 bases separating them. Per germline, CDR1 KGHDR and CDR2 SFDVKD. Researchers used the Oncomine TCR Beta short-read assay to sequence DNA from cultured CD4+ T cells. TCRdb itself ran the PCR reads through MiXCR, one entry per CDR3 protein. This sample has roughly 18,000 distinct CDR3 sequences; 44% occur once, and the top ten carry 17%. The receptor was derived from a human donor who had recovered from COVID-19. The genes are TRBV24-1 and TRBJ2-1; D ambiguous. This specimen consisted of CD4+ T cells from blood, cultured in vitro, obtained about 7 months after SARS-CoV-2 vaccination. The DNA for the CDR3 is TGTGCCACCAGTGAGAATGAATACAATGAGCAGTTCTTC. It encodes CATSENEYNEQFF.